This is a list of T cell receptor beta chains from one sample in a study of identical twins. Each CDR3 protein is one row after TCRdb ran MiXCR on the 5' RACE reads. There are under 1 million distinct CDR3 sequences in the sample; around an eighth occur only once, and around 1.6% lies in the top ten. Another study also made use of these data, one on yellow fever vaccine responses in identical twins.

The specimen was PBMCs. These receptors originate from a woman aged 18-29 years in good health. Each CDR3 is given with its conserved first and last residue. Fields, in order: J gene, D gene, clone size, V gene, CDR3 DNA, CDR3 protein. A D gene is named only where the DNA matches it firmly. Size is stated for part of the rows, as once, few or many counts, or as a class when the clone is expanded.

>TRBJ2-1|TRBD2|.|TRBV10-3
TGTGCCATCAGTGAGACACTAGCGGGAGGGAATGAGCAGTTCTTC
CAISETLAGGNEQFF
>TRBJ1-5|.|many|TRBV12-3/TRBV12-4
TGTGCCAGCAGTTTAGCGCTTCAGCCCCAGCATTTT
CASSLALQPQHF
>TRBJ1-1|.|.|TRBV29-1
TGCAGCGTTGCTCAGGCCACGAACACTGAAGCTTTCTTT
CSVAQATNTEAFF
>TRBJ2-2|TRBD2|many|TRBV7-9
TGTGCCAGCAGCACTGGGACTAGCGGACCGAACACCGGGGAGCTGTTTTTT
CASSTGTSGPNTGELFF
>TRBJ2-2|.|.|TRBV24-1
TGTGCCACCAGTGCAAGGACAGCCAACACCGGGGAGCTGTTTTTT
CATSARTANTGELFF
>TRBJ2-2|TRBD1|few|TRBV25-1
TGTGCCAGCAGTGACACAGGGGGCGTTCCTGGGGAGCTGTTTTTT
CASSDTGGVPGELFF
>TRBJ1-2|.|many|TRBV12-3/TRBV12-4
TGTGCCAGCAGTTCTCGGACTTGGGATGGCTACACCTTC
CASSSRTWDGYTF
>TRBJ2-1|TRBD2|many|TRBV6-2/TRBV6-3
TGTGCCAGCAGCCGGGGACTAGCGGGAGCGGAGGAGCAGTTCTTC
CASSRGLAGAEEQFF
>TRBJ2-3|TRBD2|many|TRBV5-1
TGCGCCAGCAGCAAGCGGGGAGCAGATACGCAGTATTTT
CASSKRGADTQYF
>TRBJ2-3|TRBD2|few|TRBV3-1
TGTGCCAGCAGCCAAGATCATAGCGGGAAGTGGGATACGCAGTATTTT
CASSQDHSGKWDTQYF
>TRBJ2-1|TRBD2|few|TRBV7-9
TGTGCCAGCAGCTTAGAGACTAGCACCAAAGGGCAGTTCTTC
CASSLETSTKGQFF
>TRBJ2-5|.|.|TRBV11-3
TGTGCCAGCAGCTTAGATGGCAGGGCAGGGGATGAGACCCAGTACTTC
CASSLDGRAGDETQYF
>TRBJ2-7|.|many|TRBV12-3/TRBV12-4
TGTGCCAGCAGTTTAGCGATCTACGAGCAGTACTTC
CASSLAIYEQYF
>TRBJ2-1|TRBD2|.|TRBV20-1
TGCAGTGCTAGAGAGCCTAGCGGGAGAGGCGAGTTCTTC
CSAREPSGRGEFF
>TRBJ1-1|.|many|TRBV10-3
TGTGCCATCGGGGGAGTGAACACTGAAGCTTTCTTT
CAIGGVNTEAFF
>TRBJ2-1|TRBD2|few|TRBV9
TGTGCCAGCGGCGGCTCTAGCGGACTGGGGCCTTCCTACTCCTACAATGAGCAGTTCTTC
CASGGSSGLGPSYSYNEQFF
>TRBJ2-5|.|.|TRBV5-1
TGCGCCAGCAGCCCGAAACCAACAGGTCTACAAGAGACCCAGTACTTC
CASSPKPTGLQETQYF
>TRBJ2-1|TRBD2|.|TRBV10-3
TGTGCCCCCGCGGTAGGACTAGCGGTCCACAATGAGCAGTTCTTC
CAPAVGLAVHNEQFF
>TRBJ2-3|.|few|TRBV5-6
TGTGCCAGCAGCTCACCGGGACGGCTAAGCACAGATACGCAGTATTTT
CASSSPGRLSTDTQYF
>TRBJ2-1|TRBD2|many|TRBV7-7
TGTGCCAGCAGCCCCTCTAGCGGGGGCTACAATGAGCAGTTCTTC
CASSPSSGGYNEQFF
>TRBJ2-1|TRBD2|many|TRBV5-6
TGTGCCAGCAGCTTCAACCTCGGACTAGCGGGAGAATCCTACAATGAGCAGTTCTTC
CASSFNLGLAGESYNEQFF
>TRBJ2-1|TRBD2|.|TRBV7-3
TGTGCCAGCAGCCCGGGGGCTAGCGGGAGCAATGAGCAGTTCTTC
CASSPGASGSNEQFF
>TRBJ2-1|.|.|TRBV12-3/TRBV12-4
TGTACCAGCAGGGGCCCCGAGGGCAATGAGCAGTTCTTC
CTSRGPEGNEQFF
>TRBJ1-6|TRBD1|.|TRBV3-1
TGTGCCAGCAGCCAAGGACAGGGACGCTATAATTCACCCCTCCACTTT
CASSQGQGRYNSPLHF
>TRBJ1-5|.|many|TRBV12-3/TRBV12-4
TGTGCCAGCACCATGGCGGGGAGTGGCAGCAATCAGCCCCAGCATTTT
CASTMAGSGSNQPQHF
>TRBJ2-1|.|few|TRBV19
TGTGCCAGTTCCCTCTCCAAGAGCTCCTACAATGAGCAGTTCTTC
CASSLSKSSYNEQFF
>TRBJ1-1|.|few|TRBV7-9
TGTGCCAGCTTGGGGGGAGGCTTTCGGATGAACACTGAAGCTTTCTTT
CASLGGGFRMNTEAFF
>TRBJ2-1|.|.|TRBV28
TGTGCCAGCAGTGCCCTGGTGGCGGGGGCGAGGTCCTACAATGAGCAGTTCTTC
CASSALVAGARSYNEQFF
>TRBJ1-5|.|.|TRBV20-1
TGCAGTGCTACGTACGGAAACAATCAGCCCCAGCATTTT
CSATYGNNQPQHF
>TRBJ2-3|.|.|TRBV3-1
TGTGCCAGCAGCCAATTAATCGGTGGGGCGGGATATTTT
CASSQLIGGAGYF
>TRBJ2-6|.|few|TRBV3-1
TGTGCCAGCAGCCAGGGGACATTTTCTAACTCTGGGGCCAACGTCCTGACTTTC
CASSQGTFSNSGANVLTF
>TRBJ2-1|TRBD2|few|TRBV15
TGTGCCACCAGCAGAGACCCTAGCGGGCCGGGGAATGAGCAGTTCTTC
CATSRDPSGPGNEQFF
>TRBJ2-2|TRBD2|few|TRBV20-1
TGCAGTGCTAGAGAGGCGGGAGCGAGCACCGGGGAGCTGTTTTTT
CSAREAGASTGELFF
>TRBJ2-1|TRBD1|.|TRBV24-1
TGTGCCACCAGTTCCCCGGGACAGCACTACAATGAGCAGTTCTTC
CATSSPGQHYNEQFF
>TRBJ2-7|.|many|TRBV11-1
TGTGCCAGCAGCCCAGGTGGGTTTGGGGAGCAGTACTTC
CASSPGGFGEQYF
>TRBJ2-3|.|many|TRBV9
TGTGCCAGCAGCCCACAGCCGGGACTTACTAGCACAGATACGCAGTATTTT
CASSPQPGLTSTDTQYF
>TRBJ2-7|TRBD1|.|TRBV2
TGTGCCAGCAGGAAACGGACAGGGGGTGGAGAGCAGTACTTC
CASRKRTGGGEQYF
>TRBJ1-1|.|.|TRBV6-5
TGTGCCAGCAGTTACGGAGGGTCCATGAACACTGAAGCTTTCTTT
CASSYGGSMNTEAFF
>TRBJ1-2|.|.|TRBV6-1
TGTGCCAGCAGTATAAAGGACGGTCCCTATGGCTACACCTTC
CASSIKDGPYGYTF
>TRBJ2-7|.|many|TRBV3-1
TGTGCCAGCAGCCAGGGGGACGTCGAGCAGTACTTC
CASSQGDVEQYF
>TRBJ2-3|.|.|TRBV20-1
TGCAGTGCTAGGGACCCTAGCGCCTCTAGCACAGATACGCAGTATTTT
CSARDPSASSTDTQYF
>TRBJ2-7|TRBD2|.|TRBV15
TGTGCCACCAGCGGCGGGAGCTTCAACGAGCAGTACTTC
CATSGGSFNEQYF
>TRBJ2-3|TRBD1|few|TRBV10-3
TGTGCCATCAGTGAAGGGGGCGGCAATCAGCCCCAGTATTTT
CAISEGGGNQPQYF
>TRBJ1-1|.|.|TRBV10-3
TGTGCCATCAGTGGGGGGGCAGCGGACACTGAAGCTTTCTTT
CAISGGAADTEAFF
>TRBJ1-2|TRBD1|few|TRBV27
TGTGCCAGCAGTAACCCGGGACAGGTTAACACCTTC
CASSNPGQVNTF
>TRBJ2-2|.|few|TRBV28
TGTGCCAGCAGTCCGTACAGGGTAACCACCGGGGAGCTGTTTTTT
CASSPYRVTTGELFF
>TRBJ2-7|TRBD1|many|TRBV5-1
TGCGCCAGCAGCTTGGGGGACAGGGGTTCCTACGAGCAGTACTTC
CASSLGDRGSYEQYF
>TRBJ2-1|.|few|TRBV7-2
TGTGCCAGCAGCATGACTATCTCCTACAATGAGCAGTTCTTC
CASSMTISYNEQFF
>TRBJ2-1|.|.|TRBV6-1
TGTGCCAGCAGTGGAAATTCACCCAAAAAGCAGTTCTTC
CASSGNSPKKQFF
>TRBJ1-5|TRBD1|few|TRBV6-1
TGTGCCAGCAGTCCAGGGGACAGGGGATTCGGGCAGCCCCAGCATTTT
CASSPGDRGFGQPQHF
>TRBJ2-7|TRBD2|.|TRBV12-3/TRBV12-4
TGTACCTGCAGTTTAGGGGACCTGGGTCGCGGGAGGGGTTACGAGCAGTACTTC
CTCSLGDLGRGRGYEQYF
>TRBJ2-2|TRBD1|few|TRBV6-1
TGTGCCAGCCACCCCGGGACAGCGAACACCGGGGAGCTGTTTTTT
CASHPGTANTGELFF
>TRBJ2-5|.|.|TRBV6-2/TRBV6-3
TGTGCCAGCAGTTACTCGAAAGCCCTAGAAGAGACCCAGTACTTC
CASSYSKALEETQYF
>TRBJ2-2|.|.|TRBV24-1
TGTGCCACCAGTGATCCCGACACCTACACCGGGGAGCTGTTTTTT
CATSDPDTYTGELFF
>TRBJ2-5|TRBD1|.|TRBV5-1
TGCGCCAGCAGCTTGGGGGACAGGATGTACCAAGAGACCCAGTACTTC
CASSLGDRMYQETQYF
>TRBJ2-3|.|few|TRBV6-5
TGTGCCAGCAGTTACTTCAGCGGACGCACAGATACGCAGTATTTT
CASSYFSGRTDTQYF
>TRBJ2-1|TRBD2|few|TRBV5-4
TGTGCCAGCAGCACACCCCTGGGAGGGTCCTACAATGAGCAGTTCTTC
CASSTPLGGSYNEQFF